The 6 T cell receptor beta chains in this list originate from one sample, sequenced in a study of T cells after yellow fever vaccination. TCRdb redid the calling of the 5' RACE reads with MiXCR, one entry per CDR3 protein. The sample includes 300,000 to 350,000 distinct CDR3 sequences, about 8.3% of them seen just once. Material: PBMCs, obtained roughly 45 days after the first yellow fever vaccination. Receptor source: a man younger than 35 who received the YFV17D yellow fever vaccine.

In this sample, this clonotype turned up a few times. The V gene is TRBV20-1, the J gene TRBJ2-5, with D perhaps given as TRBD1 or TRBD2 (5 bases each). This CDR3 spans 12 amino acids. V lost 4 bases and J lost 7, with 13 bases in between. Germline V CDR1 and CDR2: DFQATT, SNEGSKA (reference sequence). The CDR3 region is CSANRGDGTQYF. The CDR3 bases are TGCAGTGCTAACCGAGGGGATGGGACCCAGTACTTC.

CDR3 region: CASSLYVYEQYF. DNA of the CDR3: TGTGCCAGCAGCTTGTATGTGTACGAGCAGTACTTC. The J gene is TRBJ2-7, the V gene TRBV7-2; D gene ambiguous. V was clipped by 3 bases and J by 4 bases, with 7 bases between them. Germline-derived CDR1 and CDR2 are SGHTA and FQGNSA. The CDR3 covers 12 residues.

At least ten counts were recorded for this clonotype. This chain uses TRBV7-8 with TRBJ2-5; 7 bases are shared with TRBD2. V shed 1 base and J 5 bases; nucleotides not matched to a gene: 4. The CDR3 is 14 amino acids. Per the germline V gene, CDR1 is SGHVS and CDR2 is FQNEAQ. CDR3 protein: CASSLVGGMETQYF. CDR3 nucleotides: TGTGCCAGCAGCTTAGTGGGGGGGATGGAGACCCAGTACTTC.

This clonotype was found a few times. The junction does not match germline at one end; this may be a read error. The rearrangement uses TRBV5-1 and TRBJ2-7, with no clear D. Germline CDR1 and CDR2: SGHRS and YFSETQ. The CDR3 extends over 12 amino acids. CDR3 in amino acids: CASRLGTYEQYF. The CDR3 nucleotides read TGCGCCAGCAGGTTGGGCACCTACGAGCAGTACTTC. Based on the CDR3 plus reference TRBV5-1 and TRBJ2-7, the full variable domain is KAGVTQTPRYLIKTRGQQVTLSCSPISGHRSVSWYQQTPGQGLQFLFEYFSETQRNKGNFPGRFSGRQFSNSRSEMNVSTLELGDSALYLCASRLGTYEQYFGPGTRLTVT.

The chain uses TRBV11-2 and TRBJ2-5; tentatively, D is TRBD1 or TRBD2 (5 bases each). The V end was cut by 5 bases, the J end by 2 bases, with 21 bases between. The germline V gene encodes CDR1 SGHAT and CDR2 FQNNGV. This CDR3 region has 17 residues. This CDR3 is CASSPRDRRRAQETQYF. The CDR3 coding sequence is TGTGCCAGCAGCCCACGGGACCGCCGCAGAGCACAAGAGACCCAGTACTTC.

In this sample, this clonotype turned up many times. The chain uses TRBV28 and TRBJ2-4, with 7 bases lining up with TRBD1. Unmatched junction bases numbered 6, after V lost 7 bases and J lost 6 bases. Germline V gene data show CDR1 as MDHEN and CDR2 as SYDVKM. The CDR3 runs 13 residues. Here the CDR3 reads CASIETGTNIQYF. The CDR3 nucleotides are TGTGCCAGCATCGAGACAGGGACAAACATTCAGTACTTC.